The T cell receptor (beta chain) under discussion was sequenced for a study of blood T cell repertoires in COVID-19. In the study overall: Specimens from acute and convalescent COVID-19 originated in the United States, Italy and Spain. T cells, B-cell-depleted T cells, or PBMCs provided the cDNA or gDNA that served as material.

CDR1 is LGHNA, CDR2 YNFKEQ, per germline. V shed 0 bases, J shed 0 bases, and the junction held 14 bases outside the gene matches. The CDR3 covers 21 residues. Clones were sequenced by immunoSEQ multiplex PCR, and TCRdb holds only the in-frame ones, with some missing. The sample includes about 120,000 clones, around 90% of them seen just once. Seattle patients were enrolled while actively infected and followed longitudinally. The sample was peripheral blood. The J gene is TRBJ2-1, the V gene TRBV4-2, with TRBD2 matching over 10 bases. The TCR sequence derives from a woman aged 60 to 75 with COVID-19, enrolled during active disease. The CDR3 DNA reads as TGTGCCAGCAGCCAAGATCGGGCATTAGCGGGGGGCCGAAGCTCCTACAATGAGCAGTTCTTC. Its protein is CASSQDRALAGGRSSYNEQFF.